A single TCR beta chain is shown here with its context. Its specificity is unknown. TCRdb analysed the RACE reads with MiXCR anew, one entry per CDR3 protein. The table records 300,000 to 450,000 distinct CDR3 sequences, approximately 5.1% of them present only once. The sample originates from a study of human T cells and chemical hapten exposure. Overall study context: There were weekly diphenylcyclopropenone doses to the scalp for patients throughout the roughly 25-week study. Patch tests put 0.01% DPC on the upper back, and the results were checked at 6 days.

Overall study results and limits: Expanded TCR sets contained significantly more large CDR3 similarity clusters than controls. Sensitization with DPC brought no change to TCRs above 1 in 1000 in frequency.

Time point denoted: pre-sensitization, week 0. Treatment given: therapeutic diphenylcyclopropenone sensitization with weekly scalp DPC. The sequencing here drew on whole blood, taken in connection with sensitization to the hapten diphenylcyclopropenone (DPC). This TCR was recovered from a woman aged 45-60 years with alopecia areata. Some clones in this sample may be carry-over from other donors' samples.

CDR3 in DNA: TGTGCCAGCAGGCTAGTAGGGTCGGGGGAGACCCAGTACTTC. Its protein is CASRLVGSGETQYF. This sequence joins TRBV5-4 and TRBJ2-5; the D gene is possibly TRBD2 (5 bases). Trimming stripped 5 bases from V and 5 bases from J, with 16 bases between. CDR3 length equals 14 residues. Germline lookup yields CDR1 SGHNT and CDR2 YYREEE (reference sequence).